This TCR beta chain was sequenced in a study of human T cells and chemical hapten exposure. Points from the study as a whole: The study found that DPC sensitization did not change TCRs above 1 in 1000 frequency. A positive correlation with patch test score was found for PT1 expanded TCR counts.

Time point given: patch test 2, 6 weeks after DPC sensitization. Treatment of the sample: therapeutic diphenylcyclopropenone sensitization with weekly scalp DPC. People who gave samples had alopecia, were 18 to 70 years old, and were suitable for DPC. Remarks on this clonotype: The antigen is not known.

Germline V gene lookup returns CDR1 MNHEY and CDR2 SVGEGT. The CDR3 spans 16 residues. The ends were cut back, 2 bases at V and 10 bases at J, with 18 bases in the middle. TCRdb analysed the RACE reads with MiXCR anew, one entry per CDR3 protein. The repertoire has about 350,000 distinct CDR3 sequences, about 6.3% of them found once; the top ten carry around 5.8%. This chain uses TRBV6-2 or TRBV6-3 with TRBJ1-6, with D perhaps matching TRBD1 (6 bases). The specimen comprised whole blood, sampled in connection with sensitization to the hapten diphenylcyclopropenone (DPC). This TCR came from a woman younger than 30 with alopecia areata. Some clones in this sample may be carry-over from other donors' samples. The CDR3 sequence: CASSYPDSSIVSPLHF. The CDR3 DNA reads TGTGCCAGCAGTTACCCGGACAGCAGCATAGTCTCACCCCTCCACTTT.